Each of the 27 T cell receptor beta chains below was sequenced from the same sample in a study of cytomegalovirus exposure and HLA in healthy donors. Vbeta (60) and Jbeta (13) primers were used in the PCR. Generated by immunoSEQ multiplex PCR, the TCRdb table keeps only in-frame clones and is missing some. The data hold about 260,000 clones, with 84% observed a single time. Sequencing input: PBMCs. The receptors shown here come from a woman aged 40 to 55 in good health and CMV-seropositive.

This chain links TRBV11-2 with TRBJ2-5; D remains unclear. The CDR3 covers 15 residues. The ends were cut back, 0 bases at V and 2 bases at J, with 10 bases in the middle. Per the germline V gene, CDR1 is SGHAT and CDR2 is FQNNGV. DNA of the CDR3: TGTGCCAGCAGCTTAGATCGATACACACAAGAGACCCAGTACTTC. Residues: CASSLDRYTQETQYF.

The chain links TRBV25-1 to TRBJ2-2, with TRBD1 as a possible D gene (5 bases). Germline V CDR1 and CDR2: MGHDK, SYGVNS. The CDR3 length is 17 residues. Trimming left V 3 bases short and J 2 bases short, with 16 bases between. CDR3 sequence reads: CASSDLWEGANTGELFF. The CDR3 nucleotides are TGTGCCAGCAGTGACCTCTGGGAAGGGGCTAACACCGGGGAGCTGTTTTTT.

The rearrangement joins TRBV5-1 to TRBJ2-6; D call uncertain. This CDR3 has 15 amino acids. Germline loops: CDR1 SGHRS, CDR2 YFSETQ. The V end was cut by 2 bases, the J end by 0 bases, with 6 bases between. DNA for the CDR3: TGCGCCAGCAGCTTTGAGTTCTCTGGGGCCAACGTCCTGACTTTC. Residues: CASSFEFSGANVLTF.

The chain couples TRBV5-1 to TRBJ2-7; 9 positions match TRBD2. CDR3 length: 16 amino acids. With 0 bases clipped from V and 3 bases from J, the junction kept 7 bases outside the gene matches. Germline V CDR1 and CDR2: SGHRS, YFSETQ. The CDR3 here is CASSLEPAGGGYEQYF. Here the CDR3 DNA reads TGCGCCAGCAGCTTGGAACCAGCGGGAGGCGGCTACGAGCAGTACTTC.

This chain uses TRBV19 with TRBJ1-1; possible D gene TRBD1, 5 bases. Germline CDR1 and CDR2: LNHDA and SQIVND (reference sequence). This CDR3 is built from 13 residues. Trimming took off 5 bases at V and 10 bases at J, with 17 bases between the two ends. The CDR3 region has the DNA TGTGCCAGTAGTGTTGGGCCCACAGGATCAGCTTTCTTT. This gives the protein CASSVGPTGSAFF.

This chain links TRBV15 with TRBJ2-3; D unclear. Germline CDR1 is LNHNV and CDR2 is YYDKDF (reference sequence). There are 14 residues in the CDR3. V gave up 6 bases and J gave up 3 bases, with 13 bases separating them. The CDR3 loop reads CATRVSLVTDTQYF. The DNA for the CDR3 is TGTGCCACCAGGGTTTCGCTAGTGACAGATACGCAGTATTTT.

Points on this clone: Other DNA sequences in this specimen translate into the identical CDR3. The rearrangement links TRBV5-1 to TRBJ2-3; 9 nucleotides match TRBD2. Trimming cost V 4 bases and J 1 base; bases outside gene matches: 7. CDR1 and CDR2 (germline): SGHRS, YFSETQ. CDR3 length: 16 residues. The CDR3 sequence is CASSTGLAGGTDTQYF. CDR3 bases: TGCGCCAGCAGCACGGGACTAGCAGGTGGCACAGATACGCAGTATTTT.

The CDR3 DNA reads TGCGCCAGCAGCCAAGAAGGGGGAACCGGGGAGCTGTTTTTT. Translating it yields CASSQEGGTGELFF. This sequence joins TRBV4-3 and TRBJ2-2; D is perhaps TRBD1 (6 bases). Looked up from germline, CDR1 is LGHNA and CDR2 is YSLEER. The CDR3 is 14 amino acids. V shed 0 bases and J shed 5 bases, with 7 bases lying between them.

The chain links TRBV10-3 to TRBJ1-6; the D gene is possibly TRBD1 (5 bases). This CDR3 comprises 14 residues. V lost 4 bases and J lost 5, with 9 bases in between. Germline V gene sequence: CDR1 ENHRY, CDR2 SYGVKD. CDR3 bases: TGTGCCATCAGTGTGGAGGGGAATAATTCACCCCTCCACTTT. This codes for CAISVEGNNSPLHF.

V gene TRBV29-1 combines with J gene TRBJ2-7, with D possibly matching TRBD1 (6 bases). The CDR3 has 15 amino acids. Germline V gene data show CDR1 as SQVTM and CDR2 as ANQGSEA. Trimming stripped 0 bases from V and 2 bases from J, with 14 bases between. In DNA form, the CDR3 reads TGCAGCGTTGAAGATTATCAGGGGCTCACCTACGAGCAGTACTTC. Residues: CSVEDYQGLTYEQYF.

V is TRBV4-2 and J is TRBJ1-4, with 11 nucleotides matching TRBD1. The germline CDR1 and CDR2 sequences are LGHNA and YNFKEQ. The CDR3 length is 18 residues. V dropped 5 bases and J dropped 2; count of bases not matched to a gene: 10. The CDR3 nucleotides read TGTGCCAGCAGCGTTCGGACAGGGGGCGCCGGGACTAATGAAAAACTGTTTTTT. Translation gives CASSVRTGGAGTNEKLFF.

The chain uses TRBV11-3 and TRBJ1-1, with 7 bases matching TRBD1. The ends lost 5 bases at V and 0 bases at J; junction bases unmatched: 6. The germline CDR1 and CDR2 sequences are SGHNT and YENEEA. The CDR3 consists of 15 residues. DNA of the CDR3: TGTGCCAGCAGCCCAGGGGGGACGATGAACACTGAAGCTTTCTTT. Translating gives CASSPGGTMNTEAFF. Filled out from reference TRBV11-3 and TRBJ1-1, the complete variable domain reads EAGVVQSPRYKIIEKKQPVAFWCNPISGHNTLYWYLQNLGQGPELLIRYENEEAVDDSQLPKDRFSAERLKGVDSTLKIQPAELGDSAVYLCASSPGGTMNTEAFFGQGTRLTVV.

The chain employs TRBV6-1 and TRBJ1-1; tentative D call: TRBD1 (6 bases). Germline V gene sequence: CDR1 MNHNS, CDR2 SASEGT. V was clipped by 8 bases and J by 1 base, with 14 bases between them. This CDR3 is 14 amino acids long. The CDR3 nucleotides read TGTGCCAGCGGGGCGCTACAGGGGAACACTGAAGCTTTCTTT. Encoded protein: CASGALQGNTEAFF.

The chain employs TRBV7-8 and TRBJ1-1; D possibly corresponds to TRBD1 (6 bases). V lost 5 bases and J lost 4, with 20 bases in between. Looked up from germline, CDR1 is SGHVS and CDR2 is FQNEAQ. This CDR3 region has 16 residues. The DNA of the CDR3 is TGTGCCAGCAGCCCCCCCCGACAGGTGGGGAGCACTGAAGCTTTCTTT. Translation: CASSPPRQVGSTEAFF. Looking up the rest from reference TRBV7-8 and TRBJ1-1 gives the full variable domain: GAGVSQSPRYKVAKRGQDVALRCDPISGHVSLFWYQQALGQGPEFLTYFQNEAQLDKSGLPSDRFFAERPEGSVSTLKIQRTQQEDSAVYLCASSPPRQVGSTEAFFGQGTRLTVV.

This clone has only one observation. This chain joins TRBV6-6 and TRBJ2-1, with D perhaps TRBD2 (6 bases). This CDR3 region has 13 residues. The V and J ends lost 6 bases and 3 bases respectively, with 9 bases between them. In germline, CDR1 is MNHNY, CDR2 SVGAGI (reference sequence). The CDR3 DNA is TGTGCCAGCAGGAAGGGACTCTACAATGAGCAGTTCTTC. Encoded protein: CASRKGLYNEQFF.

The rearrangement links TRBV5-1 to TRBJ2-1, with TRBD1 matching 10 bases. There are 15 residues in the CDR3. With 1 base clipped from V and 4 bases from J, the junction kept 2 bases outside the gene matches. Germline CDR1 reads SGHRS; CDR2 reads YFSETQ. CDR3 residues: CASSLRDRGYNEQFF. Written as DNA, the CDR3 is TGCGCCAGCAGCTTGCGGGACAGGGGTTACAATGAGCAGTTCTTC.

CDR3 sequence (DNA): TGTGCCAGCAGTACCGCACTAGGTGGGGTTTTCAATGAGCAGTTCTTC. Amino acids: CASSTALGGVFNEQFF. The gene calls are TRBV27 and TRBJ2-1, with a weak D call TRBD2 (5 bases). Trimming took 5 bases from V and 6 from J, leaving 20 bases between them. CDR3 length: 16 amino acids. Germline loops: CDR1 MNHEY, CDR2 SMNVEV (reference sequence).

V is TRBV7-3 and J is TRBJ2-2; TRBD2 might be the D (5 bases). Per the germline V gene, CDR1 is SGHTA and CDR2 is FQGTGA. CDR3 length: 14 amino acids. V dropped 5 bases and J dropped 5 bases, with 12 bases sitting between them. CDR3 nucleotides: TGTGCCAGCAGCGAAAGCGGAGCAACCGGGGAGCTGTTTTTT. Translating it yields CASSESGATGELFF.

The V gene is TRBV19, the J gene TRBJ2-1; 7 nucleotides line up with TRBD2. The CDR3 extends over 14 amino acids. CDR1 is LNHDA and CDR2 is SQIVND in the germline V gene (reference sequence). V lost 5 bases and J lost 7; bases outside the gene matches: 8. The DNA of the CDR3 is TGTGCCAGTAGTTGGGAGCGGGGAGGAAATGAGCAGTTCTTC. Its translation is CASSWERGGNEQFF. The variable domain in full, with the rest retrieved from reference TRBV19 and TRBJ2-1, is DGGITQSPKYLFRKEGQNVTLSCEQNLNHDAMYWYRQDPGQGLRLIYYSQIVNDFQKGDIAEGYSVSREKKESFPLTVTSAQKNPTAFYLCASSWERGGNEQFFGPGTRLTVL.

This rearrangement joins TRBV2 to TRBJ2-3, with TRBD2 matching over 8 bases. V trimming: 11 bases; J trimming: 9 bases; junction bases outside the gene matches: 19. Germline-derived CDR1 and CDR2 are SNHLY and FYNNEI. The CDR3 contains 15 residues. CDR3 protein: CAGGGSGSPILTQYF. The CDR3, as DNA: TGTGCCGGGGGGGGGAGCGGGAGTCCTATACTAACGCAGTATTTT.

The chain recombines TRBV6-1 with TRBJ1-5, with 9 bases lining up with TRBD1. The V segment lost 7 bases and the J segment 7 bases; nucleotides outside the gene matches: 5. CDR3 length: 13 residues. Germline CDR1 MNHNS, CDR2 SASEGT. Here the CDR3 DNA reads TGTGCCAGCATCGGGACAGGGCACCAGCCCCAGCATTTT. It specifies CASIGTGHQPQHF.

This chain links TRBV19 with TRBJ1-6; 7 bases match TRBD1. Unmatched junction bases numbered 4, after V lost 7 bases and J lost 7 bases. Germline CDR1 reads LNHDA; CDR2 reads SQIVND (reference sequence). This CDR3 contains 13 residues. The CDR3 nucleotides are TGTGCCAGTACCAGGGGGAAAAATTCACCCCTCCACTTT. As protein: CASTRGKNSPLHF.

The chain employs TRBV28 and TRBJ2-7; 11 nucleotides line up with TRBD1. The V gene's germline CDR1 is MDHEN and CDR2 SYDVKM. V trimming: 8 bases; J trimming: 3 bases; junction bases outside the gene matches: 9. CDR3 length: 15 amino acids. The CDR3 DNA reads TGTGCCAGCCAGGGACAGGGGGGCCCAAACTACGAGCAGTACTTC. Protein product: CASQGQGGPNYEQYF.

This chain uses TRBV27 with TRBJ2-5; 9 bases agree with TRBD1. With V trimmed by 0 bases and J by 7 bases, 6 bases remained unmatched. CDR3 size: 15 residues. The germline CDR1 and CDR2 sequences are MNHEY and SMNVEV (reference sequence). CDR3 in amino acids: CASSLSGQGQRTQYF. The CDR3 DNA follows: TGTGCCAGCAGTTTATCGGGACAGGGCCAGAGGACCCAGTACTTC.

This chain links TRBV5-4 with TRBJ2-1, with TRBD2 matching over 11 bases. The CDR3 extends over 15 amino acids. V was pared by 6 bases and J by 4 bases, with 6 bases of the junction left unmatched. CDR1 and CDR2 (germline): SGHNT, YYREEE (reference sequence). CDR3 in amino acids: CASINGTSGYNEQFF. In DNA form, the CDR3 reads TGTGCCAGCATAAACGGGACTAGCGGTTACAATGAGCAGTTCTTC.

The CDR3 sequence is CASSESTGLSYEQYF. CDR3 nucleotides: TGCGCCAGCAGTGAGTCAACGGGACTCTCCTACGAGCAGTACTTC. The rearrangement uses TRBV10-2 and TRBJ2-7, with D possibly TRBD2 on 6 matching bases. The CDR3 is made up of 15 amino acids. Germline lookup yields CDR1 WSHSY and CDR2 SAAADI. V was trimmed by 0 bases and J by 0 bases, leaving 9 bases between them.

This sequence joins TRBV4-2 and TRBJ2-3; 11 positions agree with TRBD2. The CDR3 is 16 amino acids. Germline-derived CDR1 and CDR2 are LGHNA and YNFKEQ. The ends lost 4 bases at V and 4 bases at J; junction bases unmatched: 7. The CDR3 loop reads CASSLLAGGPSDTQYF. In DNA, the CDR3 is TGTGCCAGCAGCCTGTTAGCGGGAGGGCCCTCAGATACGCAGTATTTT.